Sequencing of this T cell receptor beta chain was carried out in a study of regulatory T cells in long-lasting Graves disease. Time point described: newly diagnosed GD, antithyroid drugs for less than 3 months. Generation of the TCR library employed RNA extracted from PBMCs. CDR3 length equals 15 residues. Germline-derived CDR1 and CDR2 are LNHDA and SQIVND (reference sequence). V gave up 2 bases and J gave up 5 bases; unmatched junction bases: 3. Library construction for TCR beta used iRepertoire HTBI primers and Arm-PCR of CDR3 regions. Using its own MiXCR run on the multiplex PCR reads, TCRdb lists one record per CDR3 protein. The data show roughly 430,000 distinct CDR3 sequences, about 17% seen once. Study-level points and caveats: Accuracy could have been hurt by small sample size. TRBV28, TRBJ1-2 and TRBJ2-5 were favored in persistent disease.

In regard to this clonotype: Its antigen is not identified.

The sample was also reused in another study, on T cells in Graves' hyperthyroidism and ophthalmopathy. In that study: The model predicted ophthalmopathy a median around seven months before onset.

Sequenced here: peripheral blood mononuclear cells (PBMCs), sampled at new diagnosis, from a patient treated with antithyroid drugs. The origin of this receptor is a woman in her 30s with Graves disease. J is TRBJ1-5 and V is TRBV19, with TRBD1 matching 10 bases. CDR3 region: CASSIRQGAYQPQHF. The CDR3 DNA reads as TGTGCCAGTAGTATACGACAGGGGGCCTATCAGCCCCAGCATTTT.